This entry lists 9 T cell receptor beta chains sequenced from one sample in a study of technical replicates of blood from several donors. Measured with immunoSEQ multiplex PCR; TCRdb has only the in-frame clones, and not every one. Among some 13,000 clones, around 79% were seen once, and the ten largest hold 13% to 15%. The material sequenced was PBMCs. The source of these receptors is a human donor in good health.

V usage is TRBV28 and J usage is TRBJ2-3, with D maybe TRBD2 (6 bases). The CDR3 has 14 residues. The germline CDR1 and CDR2 sequences are MDHEN and SYDVKM. The ends were cut back, 2 bases at V and 5 bases at J, with 11 bases in the middle. The CDR3 loop is CASSLGGAGDTQYF. The CDR3 DNA reads TGTGCCAGCAGTTTAGGAGGGGCGGGAGATACGCAGTATTTT.

The CDR3 spells CASRVGQGTYNEQFF. DNA of the CDR3: TGTGCCAGCAGGGTGGGACAGGGAACCTACAATGAGCAGTTCTTC. The J gene is TRBJ2-1, the V gene TRBV6-5; 9 nucleotides line up with TRBD1. The CDR3 sequence is 15 residues long. With 6 bases clipped from V and 2 bases from J, the junction kept 5 bases outside the gene matches. Germline V gene sequence: CDR1 MNHEY, CDR2 SVGAGI.

This sequence joins TRBV28 and TRBJ1-2; TRBD1 matches 9 bases. J lost 3 bases, V lost 6 bases, and 11 bases had no gene match. Per the germline V gene, CDR1 is MDHEN and CDR2 is SYDVKM. The CDR3 loop spans 16 amino acids. The CDR3 protein is CASSRPPGQGDYGYTF. In DNA, the CDR3 is TGTGCCAGCAGCAGACCTCCGGGACAGGGCGACTATGGCTACACCTTC.

This chain uses TRBV9 with TRBJ2-7, with TRBD1 as a possible D gene (6 bases). CDR1 SGDLS and CDR2 YYNGEE come from the germline V gene. This CDR3 is built from 14 residues. V was shortened by 3 bases and J by 5 bases, with 15 bases between the two germline ends. The CDR3 DNA reads TGTGCCAGCAGCGCCCAACAGGGTCTGGACGAGCAGTACTTC. Translated: CASSAQQGLDEQYF.

The chain employs TRBV29-1 and TRBJ2-5, with D tentatively TRBD2 (6 bases). Trimming shortened V by 7 bases and J by 2 bases, and 14 bases separated the two germline ends. The germline V gene has CDR1 SQVTM and CDR2 ANQGSEA. This CDR3 contains 13 residues. CDR3 DNA sequence: TGCAGCGCTACCGGGACTGCACAAGAGACCCAGTACTTC. Encoded protein: CSATGTAQETQYF.

CDR3 coding DNA: TGTGCCAGCAGGAAGGGGCAGCTGAACACTGAAGCTTTCTTT. Protein: CASRKGQLNTEAFF. The chain employs TRBV6-1 and TRBJ1-1; D is possibly TRBD1 (5 bases). V was clipped by 6 bases and J by 0 bases, with 11 bases between them. The CDR3 runs to 14 residues. The germline V gene encodes CDR1 MNHNS and CDR2 SASEGT.

V gene TRBV6-5 combines with J gene TRBJ2-2, with a tentative D call TRBD1 (6 bases). Trimming took 7 bases from V and 4 from J, leaving 10 bases between them. Germline-derived CDR1 and CDR2 are MNHEY and SVGAGI. There are 13 residues in the CDR3. Here the CDR3 reads CASTQTGTGELFF. CDR3 bases: TGTGCCAGCACCCAGACAGGCACCGGGGAGCTGTTTTTT.

The chain carries TRBV6-1 and TRBJ2-7; D might be TRBD1 (6 bases). The germline V and J ends were trimmed by 5 bases and 3 bases, with 14 bases remaining between them. Germline V lookup: CDR1 MNHNS, CDR2 SASEGT. CDR3 size: 14 residues. The CDR3 DNA is TGTGCCAGCAGTAACCGGGACACCAACTACGAGCAGTACTTC. Translating gives CASSNRDTNYEQYF.

J is TRBJ1-2 and V is TRBV30; perhaps TRBD1 as D (6 bases). Germline loops: CDR1 GTSNPN, CDR2 SVGIG (reference sequence). The CDR3 sequence is 15 residues long. Trimming stripped 1 base from V and 3 bases from J, with 15 bases between. For the CDR3, the DNA is TGTGCCTGGAGTGGGGGGCAGGAGCCGCACTATGGCTACACCTTC. Amino acid sequence: CAWSGGQEPHYGYTF.